Below are 21 T cell receptor beta chains sequenced from a single sample in a study of shared clonotypes between healthy human individuals. TCRdb's table, derived via immunoSEQ multiplex PCR, lists solely in-frame clones and lacks some. The sample consists of some 2.1 million clones, approximately 94% of them appearing once. Cells designated naive CD8 were CD45RO-negative and were positively selected for CCR7, with terminally differentiated effector memory CD45RA+ cells excluded. The specimen was naive CD8+ T cells sorted from blood. These receptors were obtained from a young man in good health.

This clone is a singleton in its sample. V gene TRBV19 combines with J gene TRBJ2-7; 8 nucleotides match TRBD1. CDR1 and CDR2 from the germline V gene are LNHDA and SQIVND (reference sequence). V shed 1 base, J shed 4 bases, and the junction held 6 bases outside the gene matches. There are 15 residues in the CDR3. CDR3 sequence: CASSIGTGNLYEQYF. Written as DNA, the CDR3 is TGTGCCAGTAGTATAGGGACAGGGAATCTATACGAGCAGTACTTC.

In DNA form, the CDR3 reads TGTGCCAGCAGTTTATCGTTGCGGGGGTGGGATGAGCAGTTCTTC. Its translation: CASSLSLRGWDEQFF. The chain recombines TRBV27 with TRBJ2-1; 7 bases map to TRBD2. The length of the CDR3 is 15 residues. V lost 0 bases to trimming and J lost 8 bases; unmatched junction nucleotides: 7. CDR1 and CDR2 from the germline V gene are MNHEY and SMNVEV (reference sequence).

V and J are TRBV7-2 and TRBJ1-2, with a tentative D call TRBD1 (5 bases). Trimming stripped 7 bases from V and 0 bases from J, with 9 bases between. The CDR3 totals 13 residues. Germline CDR1 is SGHTA and CDR2 is FQGNSA. CDR3 loop: CASTDRTNYGYTF. The DNA of the CDR3 is TGTGCCAGCACCGACAGAACTAACTATGGCTACACCTTC.

V gene TRBV5-4 combines with J gene TRBJ2-7; 8 bases match TRBD1. CDR1 is SGHNT, CDR2 YYREEE, per germline (reference sequence). The trim removed 4 bases at V and 6 bases at J, leaving 9 bases unmatched. This CDR3 has 14 amino acids. The CDR3, as DNA: TGTGCCAGCAGCGGGGGACAGGCCTTCCTCGAGCAGTACTTC. Protein: CASSGGQAFLEQYF.

This chain links TRBV27 with TRBJ2-3; D unresolved. CDR1 and CDR2 from the germline V gene are MNHEY and SMNVEV (reference sequence). This CDR3 is built from 15 residues. V lost 1 base, J lost 2 bases, and 10 bases lay in between. The CDR3 DNA follows: TGTGCCAGCAGTTTATTTGGCGGAATCACAGATACGCAGTATTTT. This codes for CASSLFGGITDTQYF.

The J gene is TRBJ2-7, the V gene TRBV27, with 12 bases that match TRBD2. Per the germline V gene, CDR1 is MNHEY and CDR2 is SMNVEV (reference sequence). This CDR3 spans 13 amino acids. V lost 9 bases and J lost 5; bases outside the gene matches: 5. CDR3 sequence: CASSRTSGDEQYF. The CDR3 region has the DNA TGTGCCAGTTCCAGGACTAGCGGGGACGAGCAGTACTTC.

The chain links TRBV7-9 to TRBJ2-5; 14 bases map to TRBD2. Germline V gene sequence: CDR1 SEHNR, CDR2 FQNEAQ (reference sequence). The V and J ends lost 5 bases and 3 bases, in that order; junction bases with no gene match: 5. The CDR3 has 16 residues. The CDR3 loop reads CASSQTSGGAEETQYF. The CDR3 DNA reads as TGTGCCAGCAGCCAGACTAGCGGGGGGGCCGAAGAGACCCAGTACTTC.

On this clone itself: Other DNA variants within this sample encode the same CDR3. This sequence joins TRBV13 and TRBJ2-5; D ambiguous. The germline V gene has CDR1 PRHDT and CDR2 FYEKMQ (reference sequence). The V gene lost 3 bases and the J gene lost 1 base, with 3 bases spanning the gap. The CDR3 covers 12 residues. The CDR3 region is CASSLGQETQYF. CDR3 nucleotides: TGTGCCAGCAGCTTGGGCCAAGAGACCCAGTACTTC. The full variable domain, completed using reference TRBV13 and TRBJ2-5, is AAGVIQSPRHLIKEKRETATLKCYPIPRHDTVYWYQQGPGQDPQFLISFYEKMQSDKGSIPDRFSAQQFSDYHSELNMSSLELGDSALYFCASSLGQETQYFGPGTRLLVL.

The rearrangement uses TRBV6-4 and TRBJ2-5; D remains ambiguous. Per the germline V gene, CDR1 is MRHNA and CDR2 is SNTAGT. Trimming stripped 2 bases from V and 2 bases from J, with 18 bases between. The CDR3 runs to 17 residues. CDR3: CASSDQRRSPTQETQYF. The CDR3 nucleotides are TGTGCCAGCAGTGACCAAAGACGGAGTCCGACACAAGAGACCCAGTACTTC.

The V call is TRBV5-6, the J call TRBJ2-1; D gene ambiguous. CDR3 length: 13 amino acids. Germline V CDR1 and CDR2: SGHDT, YYEEEE. Trimming removed 7 bases from V and 3 bases from J, with 11 bases in between. The CDR3, as DNA: TGTGCCAGCTGGGATTGGGGCTACAATGAGCAGTTCTTC. As protein: CASWDWGYNEQFF. Filled out from reference TRBV5-6 and TRBJ2-1, the complete variable domain reads DAGVTQSPTHLIKTRGQQVTLRCSPKSGHDTVSWYQQALGQGPQFIFQYYEEEERQRGNFPDRFSGHQFPNYSSELNVNALLLGDSALYLCASWDWGYNEQFFGPGTRLTVL.

The V call is TRBV15, the J call TRBJ2-7, with TRBD1 matching over 7 bases. This CDR3 is built from 17 residues. Unmatched junction bases numbered 9, after V lost 0 bases and J lost 1 base. Per germline, CDR1 LNHNV and CDR2 YYDKDF (reference sequence). The CDR3 DNA is TGTGCCACCAGCAGAGATTTCGACAGGGAAGATTCCTACGAGCAGTACTTC. As protein: CATSRDFDREDSYEQYF.

In regard to this clone: Distinct nucleotide sequences in the sample also encode this CDR3. The chain combines TRBV27 with TRBJ2-3; 10 bases are shared with TRBD2. Germline CDR1 is MNHEY and CDR2 is SMNVEV (reference sequence). This CDR3 has 15 residues. J was trimmed by 1 base and V by 4 bases; bases with no gene match: 2. This CDR3 reads CASSSGTSGTDTQYF. The CDR3 DNA is TGTGCCAGCAGTTCGGGGACTAGCGGCACAGATACGCAGTATTTT.

V gene TRBV29-1 combines with J gene TRBJ2-6; no clear D gene. CDR3 length: 14 residues. Germline-derived CDR1 and CDR2 are SQVTM and ANQGSEA. The V and J ends lost 2 bases and 0 bases respectively, with 5 bases between them. The chain's CDR3 is CSVEQSSGANVLTF. The CDR3 nucleotides are TGCAGCGTTGAACAGAGCTCTGGGGCCAACGTCCTGACTTTC.

This chain connects TRBV6-1 to TRBJ2-7, with D perhaps TRBD2 (5 bases). Germline loops: CDR1 MNHNS, CDR2 SASEGT. V shed 5 bases and J shed 4 bases, with 12 bases lying between them. This CDR3 is built from 13 residues. CDR3 nucleotides: TGTGCCAGCAGTACCCGGGGAGCGTACGAGCAGTACTTC. This gives the protein CASSTRGAYEQYF.

The chain combines TRBV2 with TRBJ2-7; 11 nucleotides match TRBD2. The CDR3 length is 15 residues. V dropped 3 bases and J dropped 4; count of bases not matched to a gene: 5. The germline V gene encodes CDR1 SNHLY and CDR2 FYNNEI. CDR3 loop: CASSDTSGSQYEQYF. The CDR3 DNA reads as TGTGCCAGCAGTGACACTAGCGGGAGTCAGTACGAGCAGTACTTC.

This sequence joins TRBV9 and TRBJ2-7; 7 bases match TRBD1. The ends lost 2 bases at V and 2 bases at J; junction bases unmatched: 7. The CDR3 has 15 amino acids. Germline V gene data show CDR1 as SGDLS and CDR2 as YYNGEE. In DNA, the CDR3 is TGTGCCAGCAGCGTTTCCGGGACAGCAGCCTACGAGCAGTACTTC. As protein: CASSVSGTAAYEQYF. Using reference TRBV9 and TRBJ2-7 for the parts outside the CDR3, the full variable domain is DSGVTQTPKHLITATGQRVTLRCSPRSGDLSVYWYQQSLDQGLQFLIQYYNGEERAKGNILERFSAQQFPDLHSELNLSSLELGDSALYFCASSVSGTAAYEQYFGPGTRLTVT.

This chain links TRBV28 with TRBJ2-7; D is uncertain. The CDR3 has 12 amino acids. Germline lookup yields CDR1 MDHEN and CDR2 SYDVKM. Trimming stripped 7 bases from V and 1 base from J, with 8 bases between. CDR3 DNA: TGTGCCAGCAAAGACTTTTCCTACGAGCAGTACTTC. Translating gives CASKDFSYEQYF.

The chain is built from TRBV5-6 and TRBJ2-2, with D tentatively TRBD1 (6 bases). V lost 4 bases, J lost 0 bases, and 16 bases lay in between. This CDR3 comprises 17 residues. Germline assignment: CDR1 SGHDT and CDR2 YYEEEE. CDR3 residues: CASSLTGGQPNTGELFF. The CDR3 DNA sequence: TGTGCCAGCAGCCTGACAGGCGGACAGCCGAACACCGGGGAGCTGTTTTTT.

The CDR3 is CASSLDVGQGTHEQYF. The CDR3 coding sequence is TGTGCCAGCAGCTTAGATGTAGGACAGGGCACCCACGAGCAGTACTTC. The J gene is TRBJ2-7, the V gene TRBV11-2, with TRBD1 matching 8 bases. V lost 0 bases, J lost 5 bases, and 9 bases stayed unmatched. In germline, CDR1 is SGHAT, CDR2 FQNNGV. CDR3 size: 16 residues.

The chain is built from TRBV6-1 and TRBJ2-2, with 8 bases fitting TRBD1. This CDR3 region has 15 residues. With V trimmed by 9 bases and J by 5 bases, 11 bases remained unmatched. Germline V gives CDR1 MNHNS, CDR2 SASEGT. The CDR3 DNA reads as TGTGCCAGTACGCGCCCCAGGGGGCTAACCGGGGAGCTGTTTTTT. Its translation: CASTRPRGLTGELFF.

The V and J genes are TRBV4-2 and TRBJ2-7; 7 bases map to TRBD1. Germline V gives CDR1 LGHNA, CDR2 YNFKEQ. This CDR3 comprises 16 residues. V gave up 4 bases and J gave up 3 bases; unmatched junction bases: 12. CDR3 DNA sequence: TGTGCCAGCAGCCGAAGATTGGGGGACAGTCGCTACGAGCAGTACTTC. Encoded protein: CASSRRLGDSRYEQYF.